The 32 T cell receptor beta chains below come from one sample, sequenced in a study of blood T cell repertoires in COVID-19. Method: immunoSEQ multiplex PCR; TCRdb's copy keeps in-frame clones and lacks some. The sample yields around 380,000 clones, approximately 87% seen once. The sequenced sample consisted of PBMCs or T cells enriched from blood (not recorded which). The source is a man aged 30-40 years who had recovered from COVID-19.

The rearrangement joins TRBV6-5 to TRBJ2-1; D is uncertain. In germline, CDR1 is MNHEY, CDR2 SVGAGI. V lost 7 bases and J lost 2, with 12 bases in between. The CDR3 extends over 14 amino acids. The CDR3 spells CASNRGYAYNEQFF. The DNA for the CDR3 is TGTGCCAGCAATCGCGGATACGCCTACAATGAGCAGTTCTTC.

This clone was observed a single time. This chain links TRBV3-1 (or the pseudogene TRBV3-2) with TRBJ1-6; D perhaps matches TRBD1 (6 bases). There are 14 residues in the CDR3. In germline, CDR1 is LGHDT, CDR2 YNNKEL (reference sequence). The V gene lost 9 bases and the J gene lost 8 bases, with 17 bases spanning the gap. DNA of the CDR3: TGTGCCAGTCGGACAGCCTGGGGGCATTCACCCCTCCACTTT. This codes for CASRTAWGHSPLHF.

The J gene is TRBJ1-4, the V gene TRBV5-1; 10 bases fit TRBD1. V shed 2 bases, J shed 8 bases, and the junction held 9 bases outside the gene matches. Germline CDR1 and CDR2: SGHRS and YFSETQ. This CDR3 region has 16 residues. CDR3 residues: CASSFGDRGVREKLFF. CDR3 sequence (DNA): TGCGCCAGCAGCTTTGGGGACAGGGGAGTTCGCGAAAAACTGTTTTTT.

V and J are TRBV7-3 and TRBJ2-7; a weak D match, TRBD2 (7 bases). Trimming removed 4 bases from V and 7 bases from J, with 14 bases in between. Germline V gene sequence: CDR1 SGHTA, CDR2 FQGTGA. The CDR3 is 13 residues long. CDR3: CASSYKGGHEQYF. Here the CDR3 DNA reads TGTGCCAGCAGCTACAAGGGGGGGCATGAGCAGTACTTC.

The V and J genes are TRBV23-1 and TRBJ1-2; 8 bases line up with TRBD1. TRBV23-1 is sorted into the ORF group, with uncertain function. The CDR3 runs to 13 residues. The ends lost 3 bases at V and 13 bases at J; junction bases unmatched: 10. CDR3 region: CASSHPRAGGLTF. In nucleotides, the CDR3 is TGCGCCAGCAGTCATCCCCGGGCAGGGGGCCTCACCTTC.

This CDR3 reads CASSFNPGKVDGYTF. The DNA of the CDR3 is TGCGCCAGCAGCTTCAATCCAGGGAAGGTCGATGGCTACACCTTC. The chain recombines TRBV5-1 with TRBJ1-2; D is perhaps TRBD1 (5 bases). Trimming cost V 2 bases and J 6 bases, with 17 bases left between them. CDR1 is SGHRS and CDR2 is YFSETQ in the germline V gene. This CDR3 has 15 amino acids.

J is TRBJ1-2 and V is TRBV4-2, with TRBD1 identical over 7 bases. Looked up from germline, CDR1 is LGHNA and CDR2 is YNFKEQ. Germline trimming cut 0 bases from V and 4 bases from J; bases unmatched to any gene: 8. The CDR3 is 16 amino acids. CDR3 protein: CASSQDRQGATYGYTF. Here the CDR3 DNA reads TGTGCCAGCAGCCAAGATAGACAGGGAGCGACCTATGGCTACACCTTC.

The chain couples TRBV3-1 (or the pseudogene TRBV3-2) to TRBJ1-5; the D gene is possibly TRBD1 (6 bases). The CDR3 has 14 residues. Germline V gene sequence: CDR1 LGHDT, CDR2 YNNKEL (reference sequence). The V end was cut by 3 bases, the J end by 5 bases, with 11 bases between. The CDR3 DNA sequence: TGTGCCAGCAGCCAGGACAGTGCCCATCAGCCCCAGCATTTT. The encoded protein is CASSQDSAHQPQHF.

V gene TRBV7-9 combines with J gene TRBJ1-5; TRBD1 agrees at 7 bases. J lost 6 bases, V lost 4 bases, and 6 bases had no gene match. Germline CDR1 and CDR2: SEHNR and FQNEAQ (reference sequence). This CDR3 has 14 residues. The CDR3 loop reads CASSSDRDGQPQHF. DNA for the CDR3: TGTGCCAGCAGCTCTGACAGGGACGGTCAGCCCCAGCATTTT.

The rearrangement uses TRBV27 and TRBJ2-7; the match to TRBD1 covers 9 bases. The CDR3 loop spans 15 amino acids. CDR1 and CDR2 from the germline V gene are MNHEY and SMNVEV (reference sequence). Trimming at V came to 5 bases and at J to 2 bases, leaving 7 bases not matched to a gene. The CDR3 sequence is CASSHDRGGTYEQYF. In nucleotides, the CDR3 is TGTGCCAGCAGTCACGACAGGGGGGGAACCTACGAGCAGTACTTC.

The chain recombines TRBV29-1 with TRBJ2-7, with a possible D match to TRBD1 (6 bases). CDR1 is SQVTM, CDR2 ANQGSEA, per germline. This CDR3 has 13 amino acids. The ends were cut back, 7 bases at V and 2 bases at J, with 15 bases in the middle. CDR3 region: CSGTGTTPYEQYF. The CDR3 bases are TGCAGCGGCACCGGGACAACTCCCTACGAGCAGTACTTC.

The CDR3 nucleotides read TGTGCCAGCAGTACCATCTCCGGGACAGATGACTACACCTTC. It codes for CASSTISGTDDYTF. This sequence joins TRBV27 and TRBJ1-2; 7 bases are a match to TRBD1. CDR3 length: 14 amino acids. Trimming cost V 5 bases and J 10 bases; bases outside gene matches: 13. From germline, CDR1 is MNHEY and CDR2 SMNVEV (reference sequence).

The genes are TRBV10-1 and TRBJ2-3; 9 bases agree with TRBD2. The CDR3 runs 15 residues. Germline V gives CDR1 WNHNN, CDR2 SYGVQD (reference sequence). The V gene end was trimmed by 0 bases and the J gene end by 4 bases; junction bases not matched to a gene: 2. CDR3 in amino acids: CASSESAGGPDTQYF. The CDR3 DNA is TGCGCCAGCAGTGAGTCGGCGGGGGGGCCAGATACGCAGTATTTT.

The chain employs TRBV7-9 and TRBJ1-5; D possibly corresponds to TRBD1 (6 bases). Germline V gene sequence: CDR1 SEHNR, CDR2 FQNEAQ (reference sequence). The CDR3 contains 13 residues. V gave up 5 bases and J gave up 10 bases, with 15 bases separating them. The CDR3 coding sequence is TGTGCCAGCAGCGCGATTCAGGGGATTCCCCAGCATTTT. Translation: CASSAIQGIPQHF.

This chain links TRBV19 with TRBJ1-5; D may be TRBD1 (6 bases). V gave up 4 bases and J gave up 0 bases, with 13 bases separating them. The CDR3 length is 16 residues. In germline, CDR1 is LNHDA, CDR2 SQIVND (reference sequence). The CDR3 nucleotides are TGTGCCAGTAGTAGGGGCCGGGACACTAGCAATCAGCCCCAGCATTTT. Protein product: CASSRGRDTSNQPQHF. The full variable domain, its missing parts supplied by reference TRBV19 and TRBJ1-5, is DGGITQSPKYLFRKEGQNVTLSCEQNLNHDAMYWYRQDPGQGLRLIYYSQIVNDFQKGDIAEGYSVSREKKESFPLTVTSAQKNPTAFYLCASSRGRDTSNQPQHFGDGTRLSIL.

The rearrangement joins TRBV6-4 to TRBJ2-5; no definite D call. The CDR3 extends over 13 amino acids. The V gene's germline CDR1 is MRHNA and CDR2 SNTAGT. V lost 6 bases to trimming and J lost 0 bases, with 8 bases between them. CDR3 nucleotide sequence: TGTGCCAGCAGCCGAGAGTACCAAGAGACCCAGTACTTC. Protein sequence: CASSREYQETQYF.

The chain employs TRBV11-2 and TRBJ2-1, with D uncertain. Germline CDR1 and CDR2: SGHAT and FQNNGV. The V end was cut by 0 bases, the J end by 6 bases, with 9 bases between. This CDR3 spans 14 amino acids. CDR3 sequence: CASSLEITGNEQFF. The CDR3 DNA sequence: TGTGCCAGCAGCTTAGAGATTACGGGCAATGAGCAGTTCTTC.

The chain recombines TRBV27 with TRBJ2-1; weak D call: TRBD2 (6 bases). The V gene lost 5 bases and the J gene lost 5 bases, with 19 bases spanning the gap. Germline V lookup: CDR1 MNHEY, CDR2 SMNVEV (reference sequence). CDR3 length: 16 residues. CDR3 in DNA: TGTGCCAGCAGTATCCGGGACTTCTGGAGGGACAATGAGCAGTTCTTC. It translates to CASSIRDFWRDNEQFF.

The chain uses TRBV7-2 and TRBJ1-2; 9 bases agree with TRBD1. Unmatched junction bases numbered 2, after V lost 1 base and J lost 2 bases. The CDR3 runs to 15 residues. CDR1 and CDR2 from the germline V gene are SGHTA and FQGNSA. CDR3 nucleotide sequence: TGTGCCAGCAGCTTAGGGGACAGGGAGAACTATGGCTACACCTTC. Its translation is CASSLGDRENYGYTF.

The chain links TRBV27 to TRBJ1-6; D might be TRBD1 (5 bases). The germline V and J ends were trimmed by 5 bases and 13 bases, with 12 bases remaining between them. The germline V gene encodes CDR1 MNHEY and CDR2 SMNVEV (reference sequence). The CDR3 runs 12 residues. CDR3 protein: CASSKWGFPLHF. The CDR3 DNA sequence: TGTGCCAGCAGTAAGTGGGGCTTCCCCCTCCACTTT.

The table lists this clone with a count of one. V usage is TRBV27 and J usage is TRBJ1-1, with 8 positions matching TRBD1. The CDR3 totals 12 residues. With V trimmed by 10 bases and J by 11 bases, 12 bases remained unmatched. Per the germline V gene, CDR1 is MNHEY and CDR2 is SMNVEV (reference sequence). The CDR3 region is CATKRGTGRAFF. CDR3 DNA: TGTGCCACAAAACGCGGGACAGGACGGGCTTTCTTT.

The rearrangement links TRBV3-1 (or the pseudogene TRBV3-2) to TRBJ1-1; D perhaps matches TRBD1 (5 bases). CDR1 and CDR2 from the germline V gene are LGHDT and YNNKEL (reference sequence). The CDR3 spans 12 residues. V lost 1 base to trimming and J lost 7 bases, with 7 bases between them. In DNA form, the CDR3 reads TGTGCCAGCAGCCAAGCTCAGGGTGAAGCTTTCTTT. Its translation is CASSQAQGEAFF.

This chain links TRBV19 with TRBJ2-7, with D possibly matching TRBD2 (5 bases). CDR3 length: 11 amino acids. Per the germline V gene, CDR1 is LNHDA and CDR2 is SQIVND (reference sequence). V shed 5 bases and J shed 3 bases, with 5 bases lying between them. The CDR3 coding sequence is TGTGCCAGTAGTGGGAGCTACGAGCAGTACTTC. It specifies CASSGSYEQYF. Complete variable domain (other parts from reference TRBV19 and TRBJ2-7): DGGITQSPKYLFRKEGQNVTLSCEQNLNHDAMYWYRQDPGQGLRLIYYSQIVNDFQKGDIAEGYSVSREKKESFPLTVTSAQKNPTAFYLCASSGSYEQYFGPGTRLTVT.

In this sample, this clone turned up a few times. The chain couples TRBV5-6 to TRBJ1-1; possible D gene TRBD1, 5 bases. The CDR3 spans 15 residues. Germline V gives CDR1 SGHDT, CDR2 YYEEEE. V lost 4 bases to trimming and J lost 6 bases, with 19 bases between them. The CDR3 nucleotides are TGTGCCAGCAGCCTACCTGTGGGGGGAGGTTCTGAAGCTTTCTTT. Translation: CASSLPVGGGSEAFF.

This clone was seen more than once but under ten times. The chain is built from TRBV10-1 and TRBJ2-7, with TRBD2 as a possible D gene (5 bases). This CDR3 spans 12 amino acids. V lost 2 bases and J lost 6, with 8 bases in between. Germline assignment: CDR1 WNHNN and CDR2 SYGVQD (reference sequence). As DNA, the CDR3 is TGCGCCAGCAGTGAGATTGGAGGCGAGCAGTACTTC. It is translated as CASSEIGGEQYF.

This clone has a single count. The rearrangement uses TRBV7-3 and TRBJ2-2, with 10 bases matching TRBD1. CDR3 length: 15 amino acids. With V trimmed by 4 bases and J by 7 bases, 6 bases remained unmatched. From germline, CDR1 is SGHTA and CDR2 FQGTGA. The chain's CDR3 is CASSSGTGVGGELFF. The CDR3 region has the DNA TGTGCCAGCAGCTCGGGGACAGGGGTCGGCGGGGAGCTGTTTTTT.

The V gene is TRBV3-1 (or the pseudogene TRBV3-2), the J gene TRBJ2-1, with 7 positions matching TRBD1. Germline CDR1 LGHDT, CDR2 YNNKEL (reference sequence). The CDR3 consists of 13 residues. Trimming took 5 bases from V and 6 from J; bases not matched to a gene: 4. The CDR3 nucleotides are TGTGCCAGCAGCGTGGACAGGATCAATGAGCAGTTCTTC. Its translation: CASSVDRINEQFF.

Remarks on this clone: Other DNA variants within this sample encode the same CDR3. The chain carries TRBV6-5 and TRBJ2-7; the D gene is possibly TRBD1 (5 bases). The germline V gene encodes CDR1 MNHEY and CDR2 SVGAGI. The CDR3 is 16 residues long. V was cut by 4 bases and J by 0 bases, with 16 bases left in between. CDR3 sequence (DNA): TGTGCCAGCAGTTCCCTGTCGACAGTCAGCTCCTACGAGCAGTACTTC. Residues: CASSSLSTVSSYEQYF.

This sequence joins TRBV29-1 and TRBJ2-1; 9 bases align to TRBD1. V was pared by 3 bases and J by 0 bases, with 3 bases of the junction left unmatched. The CDR3 has 15 amino acids. Germline values: CDR1 SQVTM, CDR2 ANQGSEA. Here the CDR3 reads CSVDGTGSSYNEQFF. In nucleotides, the CDR3 is TGCAGCGTTGATGGGACAGGGAGCTCCTACAATGAGCAGTTCTTC.

Remarks on this clone: The junction and the germline gene differ at one end; a read error may be behind it. The genes are TRBV10-3 and TRBJ2-7; 7 bases are a match to TRBD1. The germline V gene encodes CDR1 ENHRY and CDR2 SYGVKD. The CDR3 spans 12 residues. The CDR3 loop is CTISEQGYEQYF. CDR3 sequence (DNA): TGTACCATCAGTGAACAGGGGTACGAGCAGTACTTC.

This rearrangement joins TRBV5-6 to TRBJ1-1, with D possibly matching TRBD1 (6 bases). The V gene's germline CDR1 is SGHDT and CDR2 YYEEEE. The CDR3 sequence is 14 residues long. V was pared by 2 bases and J by 1 base, with 9 bases between. This chain's CDR3 is CASSFQGRNTEAFF. CDR3 coding DNA: TGTGCCAGCAGCTTTCAGGGGCGGAACACTGAAGCTTTCTTT.

The rearrangement links TRBV28 to TRBJ1-5, with TRBD1 matching 7 bases. The CDR3 consists of 15 residues. The J segment lost 5 bases and the V segment lost 5 bases, leaving 9 bases of the junction unmatched. CDR1 is MDHEN, CDR2 SYDVKM, per germline. The CDR3 here is CASSARGQLDQPQHF. The CDR3 DNA follows: TGTGCCAGCAGTGCAAGGGGACAGCTAGATCAGCCCCAGCATTTT.